This TCR beta chain was captured in a study of blood T cell repertoires in COVID-19. Overall study context: The origin of the acute and convalescent COVID-19 samples was the United States, Italy and Spain.

This CDR3 region has 15 residues. V shed 4 bases and J 2 bases; nucleotides not matched to a gene: 5. Per the germline V gene, CDR1 is SGHTA and CDR2 is FQGNSA. Seattle researchers signed up patients amid active infection and tracked them longitudinally. Methods used by the authors: Reference gene primer amplification gave estimated nucleated cell counts. Assay: immunoSEQ multiplex PCR; the TCRdb copy retains only in-frame clones and omits some. From that table come the V and J calls and clone size; the DNA was used to work out D and trimming. The table includes approximately 63,000 clones, around 89% detected once. This clone was seen more than once but under ten times.

This rearrangement joins TRBV7-2 to TRBJ2-7; 10 bases match TRBD2. Sequenced: peripheral blood. This receptor was identified in a woman aged 55-69 years with COVID-19, enrolled during active disease. CDR3 in DNA: TGTGCCAGCAGCTGGGGACTAGCGAGCGCCTACGAGCAGTACTTC. Its translation: CASSWGLASAYEQYF.